This is a list of T cell receptor beta chains from one sample in a study of blood T cell repertoires in COVID-19. Assay used: immunoSEQ multiplex PCR; TCRdb lists only in-frame clones, some missing. The table shows about 110,000 clones, with 65% to 75% occurring only once. Sequencing was done on a sample of peripheral blood. Receptors were obtained from a human donor with acute or convalescent COVID-19. The donor label of this sample is uncertain. Each CDR3 is given with its conserved first and last residue. The D gene is left open where the match is weak. Only some rows state a clone size, as once, few, many or a class for expanded clones.

CDR3nt: TGTGCCAGCAGTTTATCTGTGCAGAAGAAGAACACTGAAGCTTTCTTT
CDR3aa: CASSLSVQKKNTEAFF
d_gene: NA
v_gene: TRBV27
abundance: NA
j_gene: TRBJ1-1

CDR3nt: TGTGCCAGCAGCTTAGTAGCGGAGACCCAGTACTTC
CDR3aa: CASSLVAETQYF
d_gene: NA
v_gene: TRBV7-2
abundance: NA
j_gene: TRBJ2-5

CDR3nt: TGCGCCAGTCGACAGGGGGATTTAACTAATGAAAAACTGTTTTTT
CDR3aa: CASRQGDLTNEKLFF
d_gene: TRBD1
v_gene: TRBV5-1
abundance: NA
j_gene: TRBJ1-4

CDR3nt: TGTGCCAGCAGCCAACAGCCGTACTCTGGAAACACCATATATTTT
CDR3aa: CASSQQPYSGNTIYF
d_gene: NA
v_gene: TRBV7-9
abundance: NA
j_gene: TRBJ1-3

CDR3nt: TGTGCCAGTAAGGGGACAGGGGCTTGGAACACCGGGGAGCTGTTTTTT
CDR3aa: CASKGTGAWNTGELFF
d_gene: TRBD1
v_gene: TRBV19
abundance: NA
j_gene: TRBJ2-2

CDR3nt: TGCGCCAGCTCGAGCGACAGGGGGCGGGTGAACACTGAAGCTTTCTTT
CDR3aa: CASSSDRGRVNTEAFF
d_gene: TRBD1
v_gene: TRBV5-1
abundance: NA
j_gene: TRBJ1-1

CDR3nt: TGTGCCTGGAGTGTACTGGATAGGGGGCAGTTCTTC
CDR3aa: CAWSVLDRGQFF
d_gene: NA
v_gene: TRBV30
abundance: few
j_gene: TRBJ2-1

CDR3nt: TGTGCCAGCAGACAACAGGGGGCGAAAACCGGGGAGCTGTTTTTT
CDR3aa: CASRQQGAKTGELFF
d_gene: TRBD1
v_gene: TRBV2
abundance: NA
j_gene: TRBJ2-2

CDR3nt: TGTGCCAGCAGTGGAGGGACTAGCGGTGTCTCCTACGAGCAGTACTTC
CDR3aa: CASSGGTSGVSYEQYF
d_gene: TRBD2
v_gene: TRBV6-1
abundance: NA
j_gene: TRBJ2-7

CDR3nt: TGTGCCAGCAGCTTTCTACGGACAGGGACAAATGAGCAGTTCTTC
CDR3aa: CASSFLRTGTNEQFF
d_gene: TRBD1
v_gene: TRBV7-9
abundance: NA
j_gene: TRBJ2-1